This TCR beta chain was profiled in a study of monozygotic twins with inflammatory bowel disease. From germline, CDR1 is SGHRS and CDR2 YFSETQ. The CDR3 runs to 16 residues. As regards this clonotype: The antigen is unknown.

Whole-study results and caveats: Heterogeneous immunosuppressive treatment regimens may have introduced variability into patient repertoires. It was in IBD patients that TCRbeta diversity (inverse Simpson) was lower than in healthy co-twins.

T cells were not sorted, and total RNA was isolated straight from whole blood. Eight separate reactions per sample yielded the cDNA. TCRdb re-called the 5' RACE reads and gives one entry per CDR3 protein, without DNA. The sample data list approximately 200,000 distinct CDR3 sequences. The chain recombines TRBV5-1 with TRBJ2-5; as DNA is missing, the TRBD2 call by TCRdb cannot be tested. Sequenced: blood. This receptor was obtained from a human donor with ulcerative colitis or Crohn's disease, or a healthy co-twin of an affected twin (not recorded which). The CDR3: CASSHSGNPFQETQYF. Full variable domain (rest looked up from reference TRBV5-1 and TRBJ2-5): KAGVTQTPRYLIKTRGQQVTLSCSPISGHRSVSWYQQTPGQGLQFLFEYFSETQRNKGNFPGRFSGRQFSNSRSEMNVSTLELGDSALYLCASSHSGNPFQETQYFGPGTRLLVL.